This paragraph covers one T cell receptor (beta chain) sequence. What it binds is not known. This sample is drawn from a study of somatic mutations in cytotoxic T cells in rheumatoid arthritis. Study-wide background: A subset of V beta antibody-stained T-cell populations was isolated by flow sorting, reaching nearly 100% purity, and this subset included V beta1+ cells that went on to TCRB sequencing.

V was clipped by 4 bases and J by 5 bases; unmatched bases: 5. CDR1 and CDR2 (germline): SGHRS, YFSETQ. The CDR3 totals 15 residues. The protocol was immunoSEQ multiplex PCR, while the TCRdb copy is restricted to in-frame clones and leaves out a portion. This table has around 24,000 clones, about 80% appearing once. Separation of CD4+ and CD8+ cells was performed by positive magnetic bead selection, and purity was verified by flow cytometry. Findings and caveats of the study: The authors did not know the antigen targets of the expanded CD8+ clones. Patients with rheumatoid arthritis did not differ significantly from age-matched healthy controls in CD8+ T-cell clonality.

The chain is built from TRBV5-1 and TRBJ2-2, with TRBD2 matching 10 bases. The specimen sequenced was CD8+ T cells sorted from blood. The origin of this receptor is a man aged 45-65 years in good health. This CDR3 is CASSGGTSVTGELFF. As DNA, the CDR3 is TGCGCCAGCAGCGGGGGGACTAGCGTGACCGGGGAGCTGTTTTTT.